This T cell receptor (beta chain) emerged from a study of blood T cell repertoires in COVID-19. This CDR3 contains 15 residues. Losses at the gene ends were 3 bases for V and 4 bases for J; bases not matched to a gene: 5. Germline V gives CDR1 KGHSH, CDR2 LQKENI. Assay used: immunoSEQ multiplex PCR; TCRdb lists only in-frame clones, some missing. The sample includes about 110,000 clones, roughly 85% of them seen just once. This clone appeared a few times. This chain uses TRBV18 with TRBJ2-3; 9 nucleotides agree with TRBD1. Material: peripheral blood. The receptor was isolated from a human donor in a cohort sampled during active COVID-19. The CDR3 coding sequence is TGTGCCAGCTCACCTGGGACAGGGTTCCCAGATACGCAGTATTTT. Translated: CASSPGTGFPDTQYF.